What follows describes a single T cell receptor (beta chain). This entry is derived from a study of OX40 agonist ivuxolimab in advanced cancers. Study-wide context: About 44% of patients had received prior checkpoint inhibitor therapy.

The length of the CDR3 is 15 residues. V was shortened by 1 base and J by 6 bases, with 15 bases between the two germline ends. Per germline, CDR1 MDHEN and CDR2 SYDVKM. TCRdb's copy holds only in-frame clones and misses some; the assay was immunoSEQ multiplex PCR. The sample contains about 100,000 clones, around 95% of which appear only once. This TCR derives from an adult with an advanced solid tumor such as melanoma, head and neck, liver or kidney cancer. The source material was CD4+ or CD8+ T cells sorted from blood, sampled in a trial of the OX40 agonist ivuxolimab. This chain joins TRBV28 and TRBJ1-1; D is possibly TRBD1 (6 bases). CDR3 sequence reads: CASSLSPTGRAEAFF. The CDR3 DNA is TGTGCCAGCAGTTTATCCCCGACAGGTAGGGCTGAAGCTTTCTTT.